The 20 T cell receptor beta chains below all came from one sample that was sequenced in a study of identical twins. Via MiXCR, TCRdb re-called the 5' RACE reads, giving one row per CDR3 protein. The repertoire has 690,000 or so distinct CDR3 sequences, roughly 6% of them found once; the top ten carry 1.5% to 2%. The sequenced sample was naive T cells sorted from blood. Receptor source: a man aged 18 to 29 in good health.

This clonotype was recorded a few times. This rearrangement joins TRBV29-1 to TRBJ2-2, with 8 bases identical to TRBD2. The CDR3 contains 16 residues. Germline V lookup: CDR1 SQVTM, CDR2 ANQGSEA. With 4 bases clipped from V and 4 bases from J, the junction kept 11 bases outside the gene matches. In DNA form, the CDR3 reads TGCAGCGTTGTAACGTGGGCGGGAGGAAGCACCGGGGAGCTGTTTTTT. This sequence encodes CSVVTWAGGSTGELFF.

The J gene is TRBJ2-7, the V gene TRBV30; D call uncertain. The germline CDR1 and CDR2 sequences are GTSNPN and SVGIG (reference sequence). Trimming cost V 0 bases and J 2 bases, with 11 bases left between them. The CDR3 sequence is 14 residues long. CDR3 sequence reads: CAWSVIPTAYEQYF. The CDR3 DNA is TGTGCCTGGAGTGTAATCCCTACTGCCTACGAGCAGTACTTC.

The V gene is TRBV12-3 or TRBV12-4, the J gene TRBJ1-5; D is uncertain. V lost 6 bases and J lost 0, with 9 bases in between. CDR3 length: 14 amino acids. The CDR3 sequence: CASSRQNSNQPQHF. The CDR3 DNA reads TGTGCCAGCAGCCGACAAAATAGCAATCAGCCCCAGCATTTT.

Many counts were recorded for this clonotype. The CDR3 loop reads CASSLGGSLTDTQYF. The DNA for the CDR3 is TGTGCCAGCAGCTTAGGCGGGAGTCTCACAGATACGCAGTATTTT. The chain joins TRBV11-2 to TRBJ2-3, with TRBD2 matching 7 bases. V lost 1 base to trimming and J lost 2 bases; unmatched junction nucleotides: 3. CDR1 and CDR2 (germline): SGHAT, FQNNGV. The CDR3 length is 15 residues.

The chain couples TRBV2 to TRBJ2-2, with D maybe TRBD2 (6 bases). Trimming stripped 3 bases from V and 7 bases from J, with 9 bases between. CDR3 size: 13 residues. Germline CDR1 reads SNHLY; CDR2 reads FYNNEI. The CDR3 region has the DNA TGTGCCAGCAGTGAGTCGGAGGGCGGGGAGCTGTTTTTT. Amino acids: CASSESEGGELFF.

This clonotype was seen at least ten times. The rearrangement links TRBV6-2 or TRBV6-3 to TRBJ2-2; TRBD1 agrees at 8 bases. Germline V gives CDR1 MNHEY, CDR2 SVGEGT. Losses at the gene ends were 8 bases for V and 4 bases for J; bases not matched to a gene: 6. This CDR3 comprises 14 residues. DNA of the CDR3: TGTGCCAGCGGGCTAACAGGGGGCACCGGGGAGCTGTTTTTT. Its protein product is CASGLTGGTGELFF.

This clonotype was found many times. The rearrangement joins TRBV28 to TRBJ2-7, with D uncertain. Germline V gene data show CDR1 as MDHEN and CDR2 as SYDVKM. There are 11 residues in the CDR3. V shed 6 bases and J shed 9 bases, with 12 bases lying between them. CDR3 loop: CASRRDLGQYF. DNA of the CDR3: TGTGCCAGCAGACGAGATCTAGGGCAGTACTTC.

In its sample, this clonotype was seen a few times. The chain links TRBV20-1 to TRBJ2-1; 10 bases fit TRBD2. CDR3 length: 14 residues. In germline, CDR1 is DFQATT, CDR2 SNEGSKA (reference sequence). The CDR3 sequence: CAMLGPSGSNEQFF. The CDR3 region has the DNA TGCGCAATGCTAGGGCCTAGCGGGAGTAATGAGCAGTTCTTC.

This clonotype has a handful of counts. The chain employs TRBV20-1 and TRBJ2-1; tentative D call: TRBD2 (6 bases). This CDR3 is 15 amino acids long. The V and J ends lost 3 bases and 2 bases respectively, with 14 bases between them. Germline V lookup: CDR1 DFQATT, CDR2 SNEGSKA (reference sequence). Here the CDR3 DNA reads TGCAGTGCTAGCTCGGGGGAGTCTCCCTACAATGAGCAGTTCTTC. It is translated as CSASSGESPYNEQFF.

This clonotype was seen a handful of times. CDR3 DNA: TGTGCCAGCACGGCAGGTCTGGTCCTTCAGCCCCAGCATTTT. This gives the protein CASTAGLVLQPQHF. The chain carries TRBV2 and TRBJ1-5, with D uncertain. There are 14 residues in the CDR3. CDR1 and CDR2 from the germline V gene are SNHLY and FYNNEI. Trimming cost V 7 bases and J 6 bases, with 16 bases left between them.

This clonotype has a count of ten or more. This chain uses TRBV24-1 with TRBJ1-2, with 8 bases that match TRBD1. CDR3 length: 16 residues. Per germline, CDR1 KGHDR and CDR2 SFDVKD. V lost 6 bases to trimming and J lost 4 bases; unmatched junction nucleotides: 12. The CDR3 DNA sequence: TGTGCCACCAGTTCCGGGACAGGCTCTTCATCCTATGGCTACACCTTC. It translates to CATSSGTGSSSYGYTF.

This clonotype was counted ten times or more. The chain is built from TRBV20-1 and TRBJ1-5, with D possibly matching TRBD1 (5 bases). V lost 3 bases and J lost 7, with 19 bases in between. In germline, CDR1 is DFQATT, CDR2 SNEGSKA (reference sequence). This CDR3 has 15 residues. The CDR3 loop reads CSARVSQGGEQPQHF. DNA of the CDR3: TGCAGTGCTAGGGTAAGCCAGGGAGGCGAGCAGCCCCAGCATTTT.

This clonotype showed up many times. This chain uses TRBV25-1 with TRBJ1-4; D perhaps matches TRBD1 (6 bases). In germline, CDR1 is MGHDK, CDR2 SYGVNS. The CDR3 is made up of 15 amino acids. V lost 5 bases and J lost 7, with 17 bases in between. Written as DNA, the CDR3 is TGTGCCAGCAGTTTGGAGACAGGATCTTTTGAAAAACTGTTTTTT. This sequence encodes CASSLETGSFEKLFF. The full variable domain, its missing parts supplied by reference TRBV25-1 and TRBJ1-4, is EADIYQTPRYLVIGTGKKITLECSQTMGHDKMYWYQQDPGMELHLIHYSYGVNSTEKGDLSSESTVSRIRTEHFPLTLESARPSHTSQYLCASSLETGSFEKLFFGSGTQLSVL.

This clonotype was observed a handful of times. The junction and the germline gene differ at one end; a read error may be behind it. The chain couples TRBV7-2 to TRBJ2-3; 8 nucleotides align to TRBD2. The germline CDR1 and CDR2 sequences are SGHTA and FQGNSA. There are 12 residues in the CDR3. CDR3 DNA sequence: TGTGCCAGCAGCCCCCCGGGACTAGAAGAGCATTTT. Its translation is CASSPPGLEEHF.

The table lists this clonotype with many counts. V and J are TRBV20-1 and TRBJ1-5; 9 bases align to TRBD1. Germline V gene data show CDR1 as DFQATT and CDR2 as SNEGSKA (reference sequence). There are 14 residues in the CDR3. The J segment lost 0 bases and the V segment lost 5 bases, leaving 2 bases of the junction unmatched. CDR3 sequence (DNA): TGCAGTGCTGACAGGGGGAATAGCAATCAGCCCCAGCATTTT. Translated, it gives CSADRGNSNQPQHF.

There are a few counts of this clonotype. The chain links TRBV5-1 to TRBJ2-3, with D perhaps TRBD1 or TRBD2 (5 bases each). The CDR3 covers 15 residues. Germline-derived CDR1 and CDR2 are SGHRS and YFSETQ. The ends were cut back, 3 bases at V and 6 bases at J, with 17 bases in the middle. This CDR3 is CASSYPGTIADTQYF. The CDR3 coding sequence is TGCGCCAGCAGCTACCCGGGGACGATCGCCGATACGCAGTATTTT.

This clonotype has more than one count but fewer than ten. The chain carries TRBV4-2 and TRBJ2-5; 9 bases match TRBD2. V shed 1 base and J 3 bases; nucleotides not matched to a gene: 9. The CDR3 is 17 amino acids. The germline gives CDR1 LGHNA, CDR2 YNFKEQ. CDR3 sequence reads: CASSQGVGGRAEETQYF. The DNA for the CDR3 is TGTGCCAGCAGCCAAGGGGTCGGCGGGAGGGCCGAAGAGACCCAGTACTTC.

This clonotype was detected ten times or more. The chain couples TRBV5-1 to TRBJ2-1, with 9 positions matching TRBD1. The germline V gene encodes CDR1 SGHRS and CDR2 YFSETQ. V was clipped by 0 bases and J by 16 bases; unmatched bases: 8. CDR3 size: 13 residues. DNA for the CDR3: TGCGCCAGCAGCTTGGGCAGGGGGACAGGGAACTTCTTC. It codes for CASSLGRGTGNFF.

This clonotype was seen ten or more times. The chain uses TRBV29-1 and TRBJ2-1; 10 bases are shared with TRBD1. Germline V gene data show CDR1 as SQVTM and CDR2 as ANQGSEA. J was trimmed by 4 bases and V by 8 bases; bases with no gene match: 8. There are 14 residues in the CDR3. In nucleotides, the CDR3 is TGCAGCTTAGGGACAGGGGAGAGGTACAATGAGCAGTTCTTC. Translated, it gives CSLGTGERYNEQFF.

This clonotype was seen at least ten times. This sequence joins TRBV12-3 or TRBV12-4 and TRBJ1-2; D unclear. CDR3 length equals 16 residues. Trimming cost V 5 bases and J 4 bases, with 20 bases left between them. The CDR3 loop is CASSPSGSKSIYGYTF. In DNA form, the CDR3 reads TGTGCCAGCAGTCCCTCGGGATCGAAATCGATCTATGGCTACACCTTC.